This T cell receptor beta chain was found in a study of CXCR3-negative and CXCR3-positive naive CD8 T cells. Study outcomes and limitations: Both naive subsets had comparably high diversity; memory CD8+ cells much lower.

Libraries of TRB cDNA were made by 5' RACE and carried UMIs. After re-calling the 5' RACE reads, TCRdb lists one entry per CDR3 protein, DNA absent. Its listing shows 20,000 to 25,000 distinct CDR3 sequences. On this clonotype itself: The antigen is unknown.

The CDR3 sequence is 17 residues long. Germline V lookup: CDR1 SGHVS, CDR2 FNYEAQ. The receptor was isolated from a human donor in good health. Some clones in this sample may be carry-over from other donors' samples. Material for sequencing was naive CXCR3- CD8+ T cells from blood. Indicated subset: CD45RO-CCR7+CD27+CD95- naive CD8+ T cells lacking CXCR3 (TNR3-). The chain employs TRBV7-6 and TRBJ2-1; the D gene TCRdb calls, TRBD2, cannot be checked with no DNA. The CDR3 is CASSYEPGLAEFYEQFF.